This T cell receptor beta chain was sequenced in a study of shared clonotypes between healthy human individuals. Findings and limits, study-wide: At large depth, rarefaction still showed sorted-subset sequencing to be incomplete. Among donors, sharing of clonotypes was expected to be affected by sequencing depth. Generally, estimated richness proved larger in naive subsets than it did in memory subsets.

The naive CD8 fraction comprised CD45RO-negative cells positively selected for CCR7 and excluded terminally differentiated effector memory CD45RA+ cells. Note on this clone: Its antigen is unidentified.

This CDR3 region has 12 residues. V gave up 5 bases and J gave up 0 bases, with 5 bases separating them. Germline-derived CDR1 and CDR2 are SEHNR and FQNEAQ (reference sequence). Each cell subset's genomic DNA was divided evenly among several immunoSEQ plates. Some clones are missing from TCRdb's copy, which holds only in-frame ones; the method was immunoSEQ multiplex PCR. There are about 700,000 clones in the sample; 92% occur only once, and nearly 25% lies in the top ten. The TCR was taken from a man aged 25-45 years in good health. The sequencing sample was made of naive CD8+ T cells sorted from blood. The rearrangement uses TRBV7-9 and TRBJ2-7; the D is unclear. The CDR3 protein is CASSVSSYEQYF. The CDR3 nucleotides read TGTGCCAGCAGCGTAAGCTCCTACGAGCAGTACTTC. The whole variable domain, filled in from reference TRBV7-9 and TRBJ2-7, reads DTGVSQNPRHKITKRGQNVTFRCDPISEHNRLYWYRQTLGQGPEFLTYFQNEAQLEKSRLLSDRFSAERPKGSFSTLEIQRTEQGDSAMYLCASSVSSYEQYFGPGTRLTVT.